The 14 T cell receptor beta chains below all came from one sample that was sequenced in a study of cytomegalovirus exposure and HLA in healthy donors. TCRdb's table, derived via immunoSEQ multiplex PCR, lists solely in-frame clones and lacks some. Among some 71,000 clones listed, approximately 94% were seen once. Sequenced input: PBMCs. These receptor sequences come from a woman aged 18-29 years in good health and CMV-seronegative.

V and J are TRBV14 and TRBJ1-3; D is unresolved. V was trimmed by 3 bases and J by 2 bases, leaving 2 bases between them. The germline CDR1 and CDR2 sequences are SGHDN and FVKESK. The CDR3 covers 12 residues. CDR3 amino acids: CASSHAGNTIYF. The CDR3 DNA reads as TGTGCCAGCAGCCACGCTGGAAACACCATATATTTT.

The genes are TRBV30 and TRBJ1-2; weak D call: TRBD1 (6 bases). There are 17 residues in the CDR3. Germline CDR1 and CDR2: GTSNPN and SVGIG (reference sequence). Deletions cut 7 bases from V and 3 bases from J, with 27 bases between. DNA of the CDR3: TGTGCCTTACCCCGTCTGGTTCCCGGACAGATCTACTATGGCTACACCTTC. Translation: CALPRLVPGQIYYGYTF.

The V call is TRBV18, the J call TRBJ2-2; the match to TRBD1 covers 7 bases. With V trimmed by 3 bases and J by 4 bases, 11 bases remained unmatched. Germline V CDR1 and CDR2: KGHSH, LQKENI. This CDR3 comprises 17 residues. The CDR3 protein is CASSPRQGGAATGELFF. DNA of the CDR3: TGTGCCAGCTCACCTCGACAGGGCGGAGCAGCCACCGGGGAGCTGTTTTTT.

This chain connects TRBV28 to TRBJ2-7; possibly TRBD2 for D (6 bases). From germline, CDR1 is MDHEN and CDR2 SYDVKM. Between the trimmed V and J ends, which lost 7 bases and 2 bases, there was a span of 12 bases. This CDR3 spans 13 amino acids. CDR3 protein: CASNFGGTYEQYF. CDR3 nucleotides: TGTGCCAGCAATTTCGGGGGAACCTACGAGCAGTACTTC.

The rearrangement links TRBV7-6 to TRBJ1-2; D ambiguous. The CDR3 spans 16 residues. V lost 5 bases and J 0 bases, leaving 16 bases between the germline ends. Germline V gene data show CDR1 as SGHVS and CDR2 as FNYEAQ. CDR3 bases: TGTGCCAGCAGCCCGCTGACGGGTCTAGCTAACTATGGCTACACCTTC. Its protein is CASSPLTGLANYGYTF. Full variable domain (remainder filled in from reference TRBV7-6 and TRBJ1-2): GAGVSQSPRYKVTKRGQDVALRCDPISGHVSLYWYRQALGQGPEFLTYFNYEAQQDKSGLPNDRFSAERPEGSISTLTIQRTEQRDSAMYRCASSPLTGLANYGYTFGSGTRLTVV.

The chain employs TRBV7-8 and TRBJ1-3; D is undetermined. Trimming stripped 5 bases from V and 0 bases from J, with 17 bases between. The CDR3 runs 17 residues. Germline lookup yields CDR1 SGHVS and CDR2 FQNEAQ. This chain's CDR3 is CASSRSVVSGSGNTIYF. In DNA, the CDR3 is TGTGCCAGCAGCCGTAGTGTCGTCAGCGGCTCTGGAAACACCATATATTTT.

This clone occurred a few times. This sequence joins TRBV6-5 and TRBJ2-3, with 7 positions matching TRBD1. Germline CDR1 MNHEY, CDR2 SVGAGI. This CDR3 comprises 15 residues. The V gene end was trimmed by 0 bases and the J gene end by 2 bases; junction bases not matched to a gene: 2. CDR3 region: CASSYSGQNTDTQYF. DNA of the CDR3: TGTGCCAGCAGTTACTCGGGACAGAACACAGATACGCAGTATTTT.

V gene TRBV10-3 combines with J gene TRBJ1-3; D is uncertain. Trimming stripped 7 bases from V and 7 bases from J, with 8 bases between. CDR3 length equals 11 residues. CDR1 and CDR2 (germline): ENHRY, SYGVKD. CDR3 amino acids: CAIIFGNTIYF. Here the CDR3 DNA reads TGTGCCATCATTTTCGGTAACACCATATATTTT.

CDR3 DNA: TGTGCCAGCAGTTCCGGGACTCTATACGAGCAGTACTTC. The encoded protein is CASSSGTLYEQYF. The J gene is TRBJ2-7, the V gene TRBV7-9, with D maybe TRBD2 (6 bases). The CDR3 totals 13 residues. Germline V lookup: CDR1 SEHNR, CDR2 FQNEAQ (reference sequence). With 6 bases removed from V and 4 bases from J, the gap between germline ends came to 13 bases.

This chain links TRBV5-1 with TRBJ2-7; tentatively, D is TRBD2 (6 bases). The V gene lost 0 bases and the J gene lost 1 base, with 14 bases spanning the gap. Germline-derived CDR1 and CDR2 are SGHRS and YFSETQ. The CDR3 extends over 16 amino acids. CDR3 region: CASSLGHSGGSYEQYF. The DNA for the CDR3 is TGCGCCAGCAGCTTGGGGCATAGCGGTGGTTCCTACGAGCAGTACTTC.

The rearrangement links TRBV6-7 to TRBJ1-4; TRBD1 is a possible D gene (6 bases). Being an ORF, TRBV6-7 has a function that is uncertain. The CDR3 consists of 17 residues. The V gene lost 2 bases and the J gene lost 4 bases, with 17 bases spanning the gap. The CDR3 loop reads CASSYPSLQGLNEKLFF. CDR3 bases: TGTGCCAGCAGTTACCCCTCCCTCCAGGGGCTTAATGAAAAACTGTTTTTT.

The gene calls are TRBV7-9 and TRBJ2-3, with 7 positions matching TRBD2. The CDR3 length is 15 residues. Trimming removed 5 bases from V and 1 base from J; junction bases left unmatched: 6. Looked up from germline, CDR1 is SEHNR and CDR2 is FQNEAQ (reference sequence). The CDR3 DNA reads TGTGCCAGCAGCGCGACTCTAGCGGGCACAGATACGCAGTATTTT. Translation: CASSATLAGTDTQYF.

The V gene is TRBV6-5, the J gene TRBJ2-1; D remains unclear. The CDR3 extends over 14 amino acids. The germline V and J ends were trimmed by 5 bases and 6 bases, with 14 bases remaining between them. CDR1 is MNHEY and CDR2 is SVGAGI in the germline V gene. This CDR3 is CASSPLVGGNEQFF. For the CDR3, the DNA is TGTGCCAGCAGTCCTTTAGTCGGCGGCAATGAGCAGTTCTTC.

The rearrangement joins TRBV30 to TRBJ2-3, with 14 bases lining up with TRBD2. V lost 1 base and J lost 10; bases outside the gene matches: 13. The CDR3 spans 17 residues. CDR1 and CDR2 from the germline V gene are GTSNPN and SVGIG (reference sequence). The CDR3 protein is CAWSGLTGTSGRGAQYF. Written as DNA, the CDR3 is TGTGCCTGGAGTGGACTAACCGGGACTAGCGGGAGAGGCGCGCAGTATTTT.